This T cell receptor beta chain was sequenced during a study of T cell responses to AZD1222 COVID-19 vaccine. Turning to the study itself: Both about-4-week and about-12-week second-dose recipients were combined. Notes on the study in general: Clonal diversity was possibly underestimated, and white British individuals and females predominated among donors. At baseline, just 5 or 6 AZD1222 recipients tested seropositive. The study sampled repertoires only after the peak T cell response.

Repertoires were generated with immunoSEQ multiplex PCR, while TCRdb's copy carries only in-frame clones and drops some. This table holds 100,000 to 130,000 clones, approximately 88% found once. Concerning this clone itself: What it binds is not known.

Germline V CDR1 and CDR2: MNHEY, SMNVEV (reference sequence). There are 14 residues in the CDR3. V lost 3 bases, J lost 0 bases, and 6 bases lay in between. Sequencing was performed on peripheral blood, taken on day 0 of AZD1222 vaccination. This receptor was obtained from an adult in good health. The chain carries TRBV27 and TRBJ1-5; no clear D. The CDR3 reads CASSFVGSNQPQHF. In nucleotides, the CDR3 is TGTGCCAGCAGTTTTGTGGGTAGCAATCAGCCCCAGCATTTT.